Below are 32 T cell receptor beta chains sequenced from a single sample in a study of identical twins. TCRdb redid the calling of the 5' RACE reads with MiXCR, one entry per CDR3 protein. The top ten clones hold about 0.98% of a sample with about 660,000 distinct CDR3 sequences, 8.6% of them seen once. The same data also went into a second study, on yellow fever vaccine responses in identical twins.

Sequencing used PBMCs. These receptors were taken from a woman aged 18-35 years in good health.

DNA of the CDR3: TGCAGTGTGAGCGGTGGCACCTACTCGAACAATGAGCAGTTCTTC. Its translation: CSVSGGTYSNNEQFF. V gene TRBV20-1 combines with J gene TRBJ2-1; D is perhaps TRBD2 (5 bases). Trimming stripped 7 bases from V and 5 bases from J, with 21 bases between. The CDR3 is 15 residues long. Germline CDR1 DFQATT, CDR2 SNEGSKA (reference sequence).

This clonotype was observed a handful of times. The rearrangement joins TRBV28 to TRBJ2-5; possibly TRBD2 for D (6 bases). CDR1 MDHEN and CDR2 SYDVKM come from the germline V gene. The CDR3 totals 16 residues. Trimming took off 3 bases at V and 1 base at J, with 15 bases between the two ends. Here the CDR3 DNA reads TGTGCCAGCAGTTTTTTGGCGGGGACCCCCCAAGAGACCCAGTACTTC. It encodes CASSFLAGTPQETQYF. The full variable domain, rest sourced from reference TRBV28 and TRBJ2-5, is DVKVTQSSRYLVKRTGEKVFLECVQDMDHENMFWYRQDPGLGLRLIYFSYDVKMKEKGDIPEGYSVSREKKERFSLILESASTNQTSMYLCASSFLAGTPQETQYFGPGTRLLVL.

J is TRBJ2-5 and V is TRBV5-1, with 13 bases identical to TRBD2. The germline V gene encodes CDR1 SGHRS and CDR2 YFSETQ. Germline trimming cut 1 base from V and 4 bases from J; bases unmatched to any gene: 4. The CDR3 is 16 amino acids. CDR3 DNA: TGCGCCAGCAGCTTGCTGGGACTAGCGGGATCAGAGACCCAGTACTTC. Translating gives CASSLLGLAGSETQYF.

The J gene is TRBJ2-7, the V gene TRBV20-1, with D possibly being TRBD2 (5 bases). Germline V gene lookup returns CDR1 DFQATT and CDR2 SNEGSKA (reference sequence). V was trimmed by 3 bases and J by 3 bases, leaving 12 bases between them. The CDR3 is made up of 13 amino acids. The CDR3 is CSARTRDFYEQYF. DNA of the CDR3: TGCAGTGCTAGGACGAGGGATTTCTACGAGCAGTACTTC.

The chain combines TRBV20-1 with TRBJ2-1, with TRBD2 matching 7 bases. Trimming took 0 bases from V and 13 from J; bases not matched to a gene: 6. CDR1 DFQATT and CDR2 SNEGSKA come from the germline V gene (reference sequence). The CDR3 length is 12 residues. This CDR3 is CSARDTAGVQFF. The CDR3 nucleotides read TGCAGTGCTAGAGATACTGCGGGGGTACAGTTCTTC.

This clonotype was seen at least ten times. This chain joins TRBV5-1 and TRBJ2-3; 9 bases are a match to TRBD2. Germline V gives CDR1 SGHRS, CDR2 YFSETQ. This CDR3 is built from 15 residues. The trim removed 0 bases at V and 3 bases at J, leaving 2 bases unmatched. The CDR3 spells CASSLETSGTDTQYF. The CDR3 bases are TGCGCCAGCAGCTTGGAGACTAGCGGTACAGATACGCAGTATTTT.

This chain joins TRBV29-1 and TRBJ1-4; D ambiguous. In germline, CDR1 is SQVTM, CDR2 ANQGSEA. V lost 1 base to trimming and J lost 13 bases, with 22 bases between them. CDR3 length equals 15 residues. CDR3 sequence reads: CSVEGTTLTGFGLFF. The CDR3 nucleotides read TGCAGCGTTGAAGGGACTACTTTGACGGGTTTCGGACTGTTTTTT.

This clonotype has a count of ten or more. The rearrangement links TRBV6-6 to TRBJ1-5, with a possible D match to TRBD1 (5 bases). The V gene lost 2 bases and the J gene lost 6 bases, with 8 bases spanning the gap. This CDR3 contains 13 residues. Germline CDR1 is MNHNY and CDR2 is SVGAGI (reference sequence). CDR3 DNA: TGTGCCAGCAGTTACGGGCAGGGTCAGCCCCAGCATTTT. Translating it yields CASSYGQGQPQHF.

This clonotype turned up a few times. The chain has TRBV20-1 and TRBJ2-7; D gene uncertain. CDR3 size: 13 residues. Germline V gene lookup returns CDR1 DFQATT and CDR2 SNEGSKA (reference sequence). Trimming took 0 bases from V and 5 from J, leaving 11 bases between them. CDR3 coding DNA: TGCAGTGCTAGAGATCCCCCTAAGGACGAGCAGTACTTC. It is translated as CSARDPPKDEQYF.

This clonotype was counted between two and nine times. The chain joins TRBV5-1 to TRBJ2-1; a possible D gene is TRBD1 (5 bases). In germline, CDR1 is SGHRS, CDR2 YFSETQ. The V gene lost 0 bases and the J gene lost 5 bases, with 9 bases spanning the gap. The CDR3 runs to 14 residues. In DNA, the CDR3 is TGCGCCAGCAGCTTGGTCGACAGCAACAATGAGCAGTTCTTC. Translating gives CASSLVDSNNEQFF.

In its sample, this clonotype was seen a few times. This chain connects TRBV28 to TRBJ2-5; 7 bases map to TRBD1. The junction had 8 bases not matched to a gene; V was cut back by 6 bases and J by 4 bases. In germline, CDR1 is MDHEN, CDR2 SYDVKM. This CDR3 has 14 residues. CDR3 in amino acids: CASRVRQGRETQYF. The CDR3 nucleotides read TGTGCCAGCAGAGTTAGACAGGGTAGAGAGACCCAGTACTTC. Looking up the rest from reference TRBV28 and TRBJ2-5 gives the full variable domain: DVKVTQSSRYLVKRTGEKVFLECVQDMDHENMFWYRQDPGLGLRLIYFSYDVKMKEKGDIPEGYSVSREKKERFSLILESASTNQTSMYLCASRVRQGRETQYFGPGTRLLVL.

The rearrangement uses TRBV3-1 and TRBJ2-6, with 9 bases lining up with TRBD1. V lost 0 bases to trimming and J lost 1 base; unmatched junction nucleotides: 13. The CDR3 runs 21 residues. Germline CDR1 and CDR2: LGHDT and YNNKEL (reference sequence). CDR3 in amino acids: CASSQDLGQGFHSSGANVLTF. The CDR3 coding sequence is TGTGCCAGCAGCCAAGATCTGGGACAGGGTTTTCACTCTTCTGGGGCCAACGTCCTGACTTTC.

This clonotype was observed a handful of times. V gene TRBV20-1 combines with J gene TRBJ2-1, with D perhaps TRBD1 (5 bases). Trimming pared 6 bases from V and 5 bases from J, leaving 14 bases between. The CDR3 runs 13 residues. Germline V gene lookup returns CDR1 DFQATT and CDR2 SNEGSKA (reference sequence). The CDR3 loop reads CSALTGTDNEQFF. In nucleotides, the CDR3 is TGCAGTGCCCTTACAGGTACAGACAATGAGCAGTTCTTC.

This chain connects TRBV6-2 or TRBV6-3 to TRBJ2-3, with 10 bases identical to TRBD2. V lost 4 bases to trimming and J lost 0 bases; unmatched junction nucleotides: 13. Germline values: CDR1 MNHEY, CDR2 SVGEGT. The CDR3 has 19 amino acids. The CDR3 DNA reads TGTGCCAGCAGTTTGACTAGCGGGCCCAGAGGGACTAGCACAGATACGCAGTATTTT. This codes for CASSLTSGPRGTSTDTQYF.

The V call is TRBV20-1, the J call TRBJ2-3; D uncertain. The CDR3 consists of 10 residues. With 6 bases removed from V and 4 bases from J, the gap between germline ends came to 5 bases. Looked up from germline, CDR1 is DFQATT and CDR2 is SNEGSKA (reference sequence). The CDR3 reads CSATPDTQYF. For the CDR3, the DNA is TGCAGTGCAACCCCAGATACGCAGTATTTT.

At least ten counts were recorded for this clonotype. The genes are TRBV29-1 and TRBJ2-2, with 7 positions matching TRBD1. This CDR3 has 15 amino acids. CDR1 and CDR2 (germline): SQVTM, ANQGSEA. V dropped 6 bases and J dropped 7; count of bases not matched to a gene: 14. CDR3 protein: CSVEEETGLGGELFF. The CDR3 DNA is TGCAGCGTCGAGGAAGAGACAGGGTTGGGCGGGGAGCTGTTTTTT.

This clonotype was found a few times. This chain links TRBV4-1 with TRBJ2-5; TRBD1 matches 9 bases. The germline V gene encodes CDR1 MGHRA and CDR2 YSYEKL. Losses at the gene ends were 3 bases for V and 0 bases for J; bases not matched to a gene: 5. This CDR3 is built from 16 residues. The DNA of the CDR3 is TGCGCCAGCAGCCAGGGACAGGGACCGTACCAAGAGACCCAGTACTTC. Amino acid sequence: CASSQGQGPYQETQYF.

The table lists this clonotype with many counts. CDR3 protein: CASSLSVSLNTEAFF. DNA for the CDR3: TGTGCCAGCAGTTTATCAGTTAGTTTGAACACTGAAGCTTTCTTT. The rearrangement uses TRBV27 and TRBJ1-1; D is uncertain. Germline loops: CDR1 MNHEY, CDR2 SMNVEV (reference sequence). CDR3 size: 15 residues. With 0 bases removed from V and 0 bases from J, the gap between germline ends came to 8 bases.

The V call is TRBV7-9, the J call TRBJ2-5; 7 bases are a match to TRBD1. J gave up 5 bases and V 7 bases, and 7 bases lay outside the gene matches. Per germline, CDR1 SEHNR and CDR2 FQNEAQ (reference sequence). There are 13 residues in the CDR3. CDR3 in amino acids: CASIGTAGETQYF. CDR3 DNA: TGTGCCAGCATTGGGACAGCCGGTGAGACCCAGTACTTC.

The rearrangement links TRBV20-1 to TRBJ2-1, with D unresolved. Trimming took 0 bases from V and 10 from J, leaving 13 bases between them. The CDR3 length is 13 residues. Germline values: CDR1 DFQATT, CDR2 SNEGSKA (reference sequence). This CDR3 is CSARDMQAAEQFF. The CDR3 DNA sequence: TGCAGTGCTAGAGATATGCAGGCCGCCGAGCAGTTCTTC.

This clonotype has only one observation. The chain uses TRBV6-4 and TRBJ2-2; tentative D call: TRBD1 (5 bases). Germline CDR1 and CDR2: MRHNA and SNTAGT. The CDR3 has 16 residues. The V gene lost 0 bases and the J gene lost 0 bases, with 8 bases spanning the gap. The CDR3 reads CASSDSGRANTGELFF. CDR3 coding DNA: TGTGCCAGCAGTGACTCTGGCAGGGCGAACACCGGGGAGCTGTTTTTT.

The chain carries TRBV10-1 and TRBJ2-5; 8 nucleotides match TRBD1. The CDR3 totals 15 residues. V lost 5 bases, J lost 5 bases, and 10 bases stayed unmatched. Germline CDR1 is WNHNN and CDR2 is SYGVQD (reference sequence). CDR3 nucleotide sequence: TGCGCCAGCAGTCACCCGGGACAGGCCATGGAGACCCAGTACTTC. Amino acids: CASSHPGQAMETQYF.

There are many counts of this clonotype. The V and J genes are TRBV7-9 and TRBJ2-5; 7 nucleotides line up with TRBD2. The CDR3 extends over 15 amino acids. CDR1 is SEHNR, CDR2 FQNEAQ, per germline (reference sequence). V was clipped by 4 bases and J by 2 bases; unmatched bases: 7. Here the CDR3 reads CASSWGLTNQETQYF. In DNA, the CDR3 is TGTGCCAGCAGCTGGGGACTAACGAATCAAGAGACCCAGTACTTC.

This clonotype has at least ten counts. The CDR3 nucleotides read TGTGCCAGCAGTTACGAGGTAGCCACAGATACGCAGTATTTT. It is translated as CASSYEVATDTQYF. This chain connects TRBV6-2 or TRBV6-3 to TRBJ2-3, with no clear D. This CDR3 is built from 14 residues. Germline V gene data show CDR1 as MNHEY and CDR2 as SVGEGT. Deletions cut 2 bases from V and 2 bases from J, with 8 bases between.

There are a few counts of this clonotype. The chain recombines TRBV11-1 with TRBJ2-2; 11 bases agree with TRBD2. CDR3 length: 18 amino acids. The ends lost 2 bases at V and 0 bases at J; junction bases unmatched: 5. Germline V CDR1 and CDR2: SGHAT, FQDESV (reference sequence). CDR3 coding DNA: TGTGCCAGCAGCTTATCTAGCGGGGGGCCCGCGAACACCGGGGAGCTGTTTTTT. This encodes CASSLSSGGPANTGELFF.

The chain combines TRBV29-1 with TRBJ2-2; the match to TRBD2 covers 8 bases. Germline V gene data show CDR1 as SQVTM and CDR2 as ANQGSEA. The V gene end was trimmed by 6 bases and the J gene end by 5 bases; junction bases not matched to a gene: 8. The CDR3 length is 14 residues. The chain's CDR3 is CSVAGGPSTGELFF. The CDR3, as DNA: TGCAGCGTGGCGGGAGGACCGAGTACCGGGGAGCTGTTTTTT.

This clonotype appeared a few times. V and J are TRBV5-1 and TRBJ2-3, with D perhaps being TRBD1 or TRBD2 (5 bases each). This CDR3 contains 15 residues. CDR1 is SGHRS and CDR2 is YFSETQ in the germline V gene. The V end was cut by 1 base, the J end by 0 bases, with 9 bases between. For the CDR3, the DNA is TGCGCCAGCAGCTTGTTAGGGGAGAGCACAGATACGCAGTATTTT. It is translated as CASSLLGESTDTQYF.

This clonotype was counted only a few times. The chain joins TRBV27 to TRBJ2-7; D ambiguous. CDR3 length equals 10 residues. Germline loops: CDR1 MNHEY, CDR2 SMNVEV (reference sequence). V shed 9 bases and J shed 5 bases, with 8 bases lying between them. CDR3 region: CASGNNEQYF. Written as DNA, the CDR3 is TGTGCCAGTGGGAATAACGAGCAGTACTTC.

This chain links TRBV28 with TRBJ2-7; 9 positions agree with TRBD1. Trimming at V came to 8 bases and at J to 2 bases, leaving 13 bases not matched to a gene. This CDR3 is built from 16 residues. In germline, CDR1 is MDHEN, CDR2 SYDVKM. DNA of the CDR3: TGTGCCAGCGTAGGGACAGGGTTGATAAAGGCCTACGAGCAGTACTTC. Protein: CASVGTGLIKAYEQYF.

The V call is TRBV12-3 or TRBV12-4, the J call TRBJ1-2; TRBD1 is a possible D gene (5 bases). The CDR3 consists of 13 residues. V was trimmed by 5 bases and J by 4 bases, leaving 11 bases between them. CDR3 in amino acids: CASSPRQSYGYTF. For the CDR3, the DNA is TGTGCCAGCAGTCCCCGACAGTCCTATGGCTACACCTTC.

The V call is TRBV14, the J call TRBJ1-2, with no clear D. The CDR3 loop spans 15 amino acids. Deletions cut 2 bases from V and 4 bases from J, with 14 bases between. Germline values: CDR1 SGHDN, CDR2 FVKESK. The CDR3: CASSQIDAPPYGYTF. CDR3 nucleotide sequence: TGTGCCAGCAGCCAAATTGATGCCCCCCCCTATGGCTACACCTTC.

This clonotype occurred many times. For the CDR3, the DNA is TGTGCCAGCAGCGTAAGTGGCAGCACAGATACGCAGTATTTT. Protein sequence: CASSVSGSTDTQYF. The V gene is TRBV9, the J gene TRBJ2-3, with no clear D. This CDR3 contains 14 residues. Trimming shortened V by 1 base and J by 0 bases, and 6 bases separated the two germline ends. The germline V gene encodes CDR1 SGDLS and CDR2 YYNGEE.